What follows are 24 T cell receptor beta chains derived from one specimen sequenced in a study of blood T cell repertoires in COVID-19. Measured with immunoSEQ multiplex PCR; TCRdb has only the in-frame clones, and not every one. Of hundreds of thousands of clones in the sample, approximately 82% were seen once. The sequenced sample consisted of peripheral blood. The receptor source for this set is a woman over 75 with acute or convalescent COVID-19.

The rearrangement uses TRBV5-5 and TRBJ2-5; D is possibly TRBD1 (6 bases). This CDR3 is built from 15 residues. Trimming left V 2 bases short and J 2 bases short, with 13 bases between. The germline CDR1 and CDR2 sequences are SGHKS and YYEKEE (reference sequence). The CDR3 protein is CASSFGRGGQETQYF. The CDR3 nucleotides read TGTGCCAGCAGCTTTGGCAGGGGCGGTCAAGAGACCCAGTACTTC.

This clone was seen a few times. The J gene is TRBJ2-1, the V gene TRBV7-6; 11 bases are shared with TRBD2. The CDR3 has 15 residues. Per the germline V gene, CDR1 is SGHVS and CDR2 is FNYEAQ. Trimming cost V 0 bases and J 6 bases; bases outside gene matches: 1. The CDR3 DNA is TGTGCCAGCAGCTTAGCCGGGACTAGCGGCAATGAGCAGTTCTTC. It yields the protein CASSLAGTSGNEQFF.

Concerning this clone itself: At one of its ends the junction is not consistent with the germline gene, which may arise from a read error. The chain joins TRBV6-2 or TRBV6-3 to TRBJ2-1; 10 bases are a match to TRBD2. This CDR3 has 16 amino acids. Germline V gene data show CDR1 as MNHEY and CDR2 as SVGEGT. Here the CDR3 reads CASSYASGGSSNEQFF. DNA of the CDR3: TGTGCCAGCAGTTATGCTAGCGGGGGCTCCTCCAATGAGCAGTTCTTC.

V and J are TRBV4-2 and TRBJ2-3, with 10 bases that match TRBD2. CDR1 is LGHNA, CDR2 YNFKEQ, per germline. The trim removed 1 base at V and 5 bases at J, leaving 9 bases unmatched. This CDR3 contains 17 residues. The DNA for the CDR3 is TGTGCCAGCAGCCAAGGGTGGAGCGGGGGGGCTTTAGATACGCAGTATTTT. Amino acid sequence: CASSQGWSGGALDTQYF.

This clone has only a few counts. The chain has TRBV7-9 and TRBJ1-6, with a weak D call TRBD1 (5 bases). Germline V lookup: CDR1 SEHNR, CDR2 FQNEAQ (reference sequence). The ends were cut back, 1 base at V and 8 bases at J, with 12 bases in the middle. The CDR3 consists of 15 residues. CDR3 DNA sequence: TGTGCCAGCAGCTTAGATCCAGGGAGGGATTCACCCCTCCACTTT. Translated: CASSLDPGRDSPLHF.

This clone has just one count. V gene TRBV6-5 combines with J gene TRBJ1-3; tentative D call: TRBD1 (6 bases). This CDR3 spans 14 amino acids. The V gene lost 5 bases and the J gene lost 4 bases, with 12 bases spanning the gap. CDR1 and CDR2 from the germline V gene are MNHEY and SVGAGI. The CDR3 loop reads CASSTGSSGNTIYF. The CDR3 DNA reads as TGTGCCAGCAGTACAGGGTCAAGCGGAAACACCATATATTTT.

V usage is TRBV6-5 and J usage is TRBJ2-2; 9 bases map to TRBD1. V lost 10 bases and J lost 2; bases outside the gene matches: 8. The CDR3 extends over 15 amino acids. Looked up from germline, CDR1 is MNHEY and CDR2 is SVGAGI. CDR3 sequence reads: CAIWGTGPNTGELFF. DNA of the CDR3: TGTGCCATCTGGGGGACAGGGCCCAACACCGGGGAGCTGTTTTTT.

This CDR3 is CASSLREADTQYF. In DNA form, the CDR3 reads TGTGCCAGCAGCTTGAGAGAGGCAGATACGCAGTATTTT. The J gene is TRBJ2-3, the V gene TRBV5-6; D not certain. The germline V gene has CDR1 SGHDT and CDR2 YYEEEE. CDR3 length: 13 amino acids. Trimming cost V 1 base and J 4 bases, with 7 bases left between them.

The chain joins TRBV18 to TRBJ1-3; possible D gene TRBD1, 5 bases. Germline-derived CDR1 and CDR2 are KGHSH and LQKENI. There are 17 residues in the CDR3. V gave up 3 bases and J gave up 0 bases, with 15 bases separating them. The CDR3 bases are TGTGCCAGCTCACCCGGTCAGGGAATCAGCTCTGGAAACACCATATATTTT. It codes for CASSPGQGISSGNTIYF.

V usage is TRBV2 and J usage is TRBJ2-2; 11 bases fit TRBD2. Per germline, CDR1 SNHLY and CDR2 FYNNEI. The V segment lost 4 bases and the J segment 5 bases; nucleotides outside the gene matches: 24. CDR3 length equals 22 residues. In DNA, the CDR3 is TGTGCCAGCAGTGTCTTAGCGGGAGGGCCTTTGTTCACCGAACGGTGGACCGGGGAGCTGTTTTTT. The encoded protein is CASSVLAGGPLFTERWTGELFF.

The chain couples TRBV4-3 to TRBJ1-3; 8 bases are shared with TRBD1. This CDR3 comprises 15 residues. Germline CDR1 LGHNA, CDR2 YSLEER. The ends lost 0 bases at V and 8 bases at J; junction bases unmatched: 6. The CDR3 nucleotides are TGCGCCAGCAGCCAAGACGCGACAGGGGACTACACCATATATTTT. This gives the protein CASSQDATGDYTIYF.

The chain combines TRBV28 with TRBJ1-1; 11 nucleotides line up with TRBD1. CDR1 and CDR2 (germline): MDHEN, SYDVKM. V lost 6 bases and J lost 1; bases outside the gene matches: 10. The CDR3 contains 17 residues. The CDR3 nucleotides read TGTGCCAGCAGGGTAGGGGACAGGGGGTGGCGGAACACTGAAGCTTTCTTT. Translating gives CASRVGDRGWRNTEAFF.

The chain joins TRBV7-2 to TRBJ1-6; perhaps TRBD1 as D (5 bases). Trimming shortened V by 1 base and J by 7 bases, and 11 bases separated the two germline ends. CDR1 and CDR2 from the germline V gene are SGHTA and FQGNSA. The CDR3 has 15 residues. For the CDR3, the DNA is TGTGCCAGCAGCTTAGGTGGGGCGGCGAATTCACCCCTCCACTTT. This sequence encodes CASSLGGAANSPLHF.

This chain connects TRBV6-4 to TRBJ1-2; D is unresolved. Trimming pared 6 bases from V and 1 base from J, leaving 9 bases between. The germline gives CDR1 MRHNA, CDR2 SNTAGT. The length of the CDR3 is 13 residues. The CDR3 DNA reads TGTGCCAGCAGCCCCGGAGGTAACTATGGCTACACCTTC. This codes for CASSPGGNYGYTF.

This chain uses TRBV7-9 with TRBJ2-3; 11 bases fit TRBD2. The CDR3 totals 16 residues. V lost 4 bases and J lost 4; bases outside the gene matches: 7. Germline-derived CDR1 and CDR2 are SEHNR and FQNEAQ (reference sequence). Here the CDR3 reads CASSYSGGASPDTQYF. As DNA, the CDR3 is TGTGCCAGCAGCTATAGCGGGGGGGCCTCCCCAGATACGCAGTATTTT.

V is TRBV5-6 and J is TRBJ1-4; TRBD1 matches at 7 bases. V gave up 4 bases and J gave up 4 bases; unmatched junction bases: 4. The CDR3 has 14 amino acids. CDR1 is SGHDT, CDR2 YYEEEE, per germline. The DNA for the CDR3 is TGTGCCAGCAGCAAGGACAGGTATAATGAAAAACTGTTTTTT. It encodes CASSKDRYNEKLFF.

V and J are TRBV5-5 and TRBJ1-4; D might be TRBD1 (6 bases). The CDR3 consists of 14 residues. Germline V gives CDR1 SGHKS, CDR2 YYEKEE (reference sequence). The V and J ends lost 5 bases and 7 bases respectively, with 15 bases between them. Here the CDR3 reads CASRYGQHPEKLFF. CDR3 sequence (DNA): TGTGCCAGCAGATACGGACAGCATCCTGAAAAACTGTTTTTT.

The gene calls are TRBV12-3 or TRBV12-4 and TRBJ1-1; 8 bases line up with TRBD1. The CDR3 covers 13 residues. Unmatched junction bases numbered 0, after V lost 3 bases and J lost 3 bases. Here the CDR3 DNA reads TGTGCCAGCAGTTTGGACAGGGACACTGAAGCTTTCTTT. This codes for CASSLDRDTEAFF.

This chain joins TRBV7-9 and TRBJ2-7; D remains unclear. The CDR3 is 14 residues long. V was shortened by 2 bases and J by 3 bases, with 11 bases between the two germline ends. Germline lookup yields CDR1 SEHNR and CDR2 FQNEAQ (reference sequence). The CDR3, as DNA: TGTGCCAGCAGCTTAAGTACAGTCGGCTACGAGCAGTACTTC. Its protein product is CASSLSTVGYEQYF.

CDR3 coding DNA: TGTGCCAGCAGCTCGACCGGGACAGGGGTAAGGGCAGATACGCAGTATTTT. The encoded protein is CASSSTGTGVRADTQYF. The V and J genes are TRBV7-9 and TRBJ2-3; 10 bases fit TRBD1. From germline, CDR1 is SEHNR and CDR2 FQNEAQ (reference sequence). This CDR3 has 17 residues. V was clipped by 4 bases and J by 4 bases; unmatched bases: 11.

The chain couples TRBV19 to TRBJ1-6; a possible D gene is TRBD1 (5 bases). This CDR3 is 17 amino acids long. V was clipped by 9 bases and J by 0 bases, with 18 bases between them. Germline assignment: CDR1 LNHDA and CDR2 SQIVND (reference sequence). In nucleotides, the CDR3 is TGTGCCAGCCAGCGGGACTTTTCGAGCTCCTATAATTCACCCCTCCACTTT. This encodes CASQRDFSSSYNSPLHF. Looking up the rest from reference TRBV19 and TRBJ1-6 gives the full variable domain: DGGITQSPKYLFRKEGQNVTLSCEQNLNHDAMYWYRQDPGQGLRLIYYSQIVNDFQKGDIAEGYSVSREKKESFPLTVTSAQKNPTAFYLCASQRDFSSSYNSPLHFGNGTRLTVT.

The rearrangement links TRBV2 to TRBJ2-2, with 11 bases matching TRBD2. Germline V gives CDR1 SNHLY, CDR2 FYNNEI. J gave up 2 bases and V 10 bases, and 3 bases lay outside the gene matches. The CDR3 has 14 residues. CDR3 loop: CATGLAANTGELFF. In DNA, the CDR3 is TGTGCCACGGGACTAGCGGCTAACACCGGGGAGCTGTTTTTT.

The chain has TRBV29-1 and TRBJ1-5; D remains ambiguous. The CDR3 is made up of 13 amino acids. V gave up 1 base and J gave up 0 bases, with 4 bases separating them. Germline-derived CDR1 and CDR2 are SQVTM and ANQGSEA. The CDR3 protein is CSVEVSSNQPQHF. Here the CDR3 DNA reads TGCAGCGTTGAAGTCAGTAGCAATCAGCCCCAGCATTTT.

V usage is TRBV2 and J usage is TRBJ1-1; D is unclear. CDR3 length: 14 amino acids. V gave up 7 bases and J gave up 5 bases, with 17 bases separating them. Germline CDR1 is SNHLY and CDR2 is FYNNEI. The CDR3 is CASTVMREKTEAFF. CDR3 DNA sequence: TGTGCCAGCACCGTTATGCGGGAGAAGACTGAAGCTTTCTTT.